The source of this T cell receptor (beta chain) is a study of lymphopenia after photon versus proton radiotherapy (dated by TCRdb to the late 2010s). Regarding the research as a whole: The study compared the immunological effects of photon versus proton radiation therapy in patients with gastrointestinal tumors who developed high-grade lymphopenia. A cohort of about 22 patients with gastrointestinal tumors who received either photon or proton therapy and subsequently developed lymphopenia was included. The goal of the study was to describe how the two radiation modalities differ in their effects on the immune system.

Concerning this clone itself: Its antigen remains undetermined. No base qualities exist here, and no much larger clone lies one base off it.

Looking up the germline V gene yields CDR1 SGHTA and CDR2 FQGNSA. From the cysteine through the phenylalanine, the CDR3 covers 17 amino acids. Only the CDR3 DNA is retained, 51 bases long and in frame from the first base. Trimming at the junction amounts to 1 base on V and 0 bases on J, and the germline ends lie 10 bases apart. Results the study describes overall, beyond this receptor: Across the cohort, a larger post-nadir drop in TCR diversity was inversely correlated with overall survival time among patients who died. The survival association was assessed only in patients who died, and better survival with proton therapy was presented by the authors as a possibility rather than a demonstrated result. Once the lymphocyte count had reached its nadir, the repertoires of photon-treated patients showed oligoclonal expansion, particularly of CD8+ Temra cells, and this expansion drove the decline in diversity. Proton-treated patients stayed relatively stable during treatment, while photon-treated patients lost naive T cells and TCR diversity and gained effector/memory populations.

Library preparation used the immunoSEQ multiplex PCR assay. Alongside multiparametric flow cytometry, deep sequencing of rearranged TCR beta loci was used to profile the T cell repertoires. Sourced from immuneACCESS, this table was stored by TCRdb with only in-frame sequences that have V and J called. A share of the clones is absent; for the studies checked, an unresolved V gene accounts for under half, and the remainder has no known explanation. The sample has 50,000 to 60,000 clones on record, approximately 92% of them singletons. Of the sample, roughly 18% is held by the ten largest clones. This sample comprised peripheral blood, obtained from a patient treated with photon-based radiotherapy. This TCR came from a woman aged 40 to 50 with cholangiocarcinoma. Recombination connected TRBV7-2 to TRBJ2-6; a tentative D call is TRBD1 (5 bases match). The DNA sequence is TGTGCCAGCAGCTTAGAAGGGGCCCTCTCTGGGGCCAACGTCCTGACTTTC. This sequence encodes CASSLEGALSGANVLTF. The CDR3, completed at both ends by the reference TRBV7-2 and TRBJ2-6 genes, gives the full variable domain GAGVSQSPSNKVTEKGKDVELRCDPISGHTALYWYRQSLGQGLEFLIYFQGNSAPDKSGLPSDRFSAERTGGSVSTLTIQRTQQEDSAVYLCASSLEGALSGANVLTFGAGSRLTVL.